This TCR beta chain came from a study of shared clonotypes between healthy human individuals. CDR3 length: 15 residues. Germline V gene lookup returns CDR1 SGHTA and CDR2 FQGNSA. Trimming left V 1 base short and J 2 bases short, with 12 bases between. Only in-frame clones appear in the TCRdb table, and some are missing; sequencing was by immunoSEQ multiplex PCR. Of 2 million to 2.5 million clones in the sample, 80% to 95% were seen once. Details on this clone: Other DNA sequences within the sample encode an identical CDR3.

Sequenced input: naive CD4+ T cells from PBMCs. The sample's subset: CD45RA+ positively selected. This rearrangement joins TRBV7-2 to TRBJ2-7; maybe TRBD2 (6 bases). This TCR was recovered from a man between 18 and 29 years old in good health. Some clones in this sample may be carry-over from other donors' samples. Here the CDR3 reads CASSLDRDSTYEQYF. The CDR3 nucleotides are TGTGCCAGCAGCTTAGACCGGGACTCTACCTACGAGCAGTACTTC.